Listed below are T cell receptor beta chains from one sample, sequenced in a study of T cells in Graves' hyperthyroidism and ophthalmopathy. TCRdb re-called the multiplex PCR reads through MiXCR, storing one row per CDR3 protein. The data show over 350,000 distinct CDR3 sequences, over 11% seen once. The specimen was blood. The source of these receptors is a middle-aged man with Graves' ophthalmopathy. CDR3s include the opening cysteine and the closing phenylalanine or tryptophan. The D gene is left open where the match is weak. A clone size is listed for some rows: how often the clone was seen (once, few, many), or a class if it is expanded.

CDR3aa: CASSQVGSKQFF
CDR3nt: TGTGCCAGCAGCCAAGTCGGGTCAAAGCAGTTCTTC
abundance: many
v_gene: TRBV3-1
j_gene: TRBJ2-1
d_gene: NA

CDR3aa: CASGGTPNTEAFF
CDR3nt: TGCGCCAGCGGAGGGACACCGAACACTGAAGCTTTCTTT
abundance: NA
v_gene: TRBV10-1
j_gene: TRBJ1-1
d_gene: NA

CDR3aa: CASSTWTESGELFF
CDR3nt: TGTGCCAGCAGCACCTGGACAGAATCCGGGGAGCTGTTTTTT
abundance: many
v_gene: TRBV9
j_gene: TRBJ2-2
d_gene: NA

CDR3aa: CASSMRLGEQFF
CDR3nt: TGTGCCAGCAGTATGAGGTTGGGTGAGCAGTTCTTC
abundance: many
v_gene: TRBV2
j_gene: TRBJ2-1
d_gene: NA

CDR3aa: CSARDSRLAGTRYNEQFF
CDR3nt: TGCAGTGCTAGAGATTCCCGACTAGCGGGTACTAGATACAATGAGCAGTTCTTC
abundance: many
v_gene: TRBV20-1
j_gene: TRBJ2-1
d_gene: TRBD2

CDR3aa: CASSIEGTGPGELFF
CDR3nt: TGTGCCAGTAGTATAGAGGGGACAGGCCCCGGGGAGCTGTTTTTT
abundance: few
v_gene: TRBV19
j_gene: TRBJ2-2
d_gene: TRBD1

CDR3aa: CSVERTSGRPYEQYF
CDR3nt: TGCAGCGTTGAACGGACTAGCGGGAGACCCTACGAGCAGTACTTC
abundance: many
v_gene: TRBV29-1
j_gene: TRBJ2-7
d_gene: TRBD2

CDR3aa: CASSSPGNLYNEQFF
CDR3nt: TGTGCCAGCAGCTCCCCCGGGAATCTTTACAATGAGCAGTTCTTC
abundance: few
v_gene: TRBV7-9
j_gene: TRBJ2-1
d_gene: NA

CDR3aa: CSAATSGRLGEQFF
CDR3nt: TGCAGTGCCGCGACTAGCGGGAGATTAGGTGAGCAGTTCTTC
abundance: NA
v_gene: TRBV20-1
j_gene: TRBJ2-1
d_gene: TRBD2

CDR3aa: CASSQDELTSGSTDTQYF
CDR3nt: TGTGCCAGCAGCCAAGATGAGCTGACTAGCGGGAGCACAGATACGCAGTATTTT
abundance: many
v_gene: TRBV3-1
j_gene: TRBJ2-3
d_gene: TRBD2

CDR3aa: CASSEGQVGTDTQYF
CDR3nt: TGTGCCAGCAGTGAAGGGCAGGTGGGCACAGATACGCAGTATTTT
abundance: many
v_gene: TRBV6-1
j_gene: TRBJ2-3
d_gene: NA

CDR3aa: CASSQRNRLAGGRFNEQFF
CDR3nt: TGTGCCAGCAGCCAACGCAACCGACTAGCGGGAGGGCGGTTCAATGAGCAGTTCTTC
abundance: many
v_gene: TRBV3-1
j_gene: TRBJ2-1
d_gene: TRBD2

CDR3aa: CSVETYRDTGELFF
CDR3nt: TGCAGCGTTGAAACCTACAGGGACACCGGGGAGCTGTTTTTT
abundance: few
v_gene: TRBV29-1
j_gene: TRBJ2-2
d_gene: NA

CDR3aa: CASTLAGGVYEQYF
CDR3nt: TGTGCCAGCACCTTAGCGGGAGGAGTCTACGAGCAGTACTTC
abundance: NA
v_gene: TRBV12-3/TRBV12-4
j_gene: TRBJ2-7
d_gene: TRBD2

CDR3aa: CASRAPGLSYNEQFF
CDR3nt: TGTGCCAGCAGAGCTCCAGGGTTGTCCTACAATGAGCAGTTCTTC
abundance: many
v_gene: TRBV6-1
j_gene: TRBJ2-1
d_gene: NA

CDR3aa: CASKSGRSYNEQFF
CDR3nt: TGTGCCAGCAAGAGCGGGAGGTCCTACAATGAGCAGTTCTTC
abundance: many
v_gene: TRBV7-2
j_gene: TRBJ2-1
d_gene: TRBD2

CDR3aa: CASTQGGEQYF
CDR3nt: TGTGCCAGCACCCAGGGTGGCGAGCAGTACTTC
abundance: NA
v_gene: TRBV2
j_gene: TRBJ2-7
d_gene: NA

CDR3aa: CASSWGELTDTQYF
CDR3nt: TGTGCCAGCAGCTGGGGGGAACTCACAGATACGCAGTATTTT
abundance: NA
v_gene: TRBV7-9
j_gene: TRBJ2-3
d_gene: NA

CDR3aa: CSVELREYEQYF
CDR3nt: TGCAGCGTTGAACTACGGGAATACGAGCAGTACTTC
abundance: many
v_gene: TRBV29-1
j_gene: TRBJ2-7
d_gene: NA

CDR3aa: CASSEQGSSGANVLTF
CDR3nt: TGCGCCAGCAGTGAGCAAGGCAGCTCTGGGGCCAACGTCCTGACTTTC
abundance: many
v_gene: TRBV10-1
j_gene: TRBJ2-6
d_gene: NA

CDR3aa: CSARSGSNMGELFF
CDR3nt: TGCAGTGCTAGGAGCGGGAGTAATATGGGGGAGCTGTTTTTT
abundance: NA
v_gene: TRBV20-1
j_gene: TRBJ2-2
d_gene: TRBD2

CDR3aa: CASSSLGTQYF
CDR3nt: TGTGCCAGCAGCTCCCTCGGGACCCAGTACTTC
abundance: NA
v_gene: TRBV2
j_gene: TRBJ2-5
d_gene: NA

CDR3aa: CASSQDLAGGSYNEQFF
CDR3nt: TGTGCCAGCAGCCAAGATTTAGCGGGAGGGTCCTACAATGAGCAGTTCTTC
abundance: NA
v_gene: TRBV4-2
j_gene: TRBJ2-1
d_gene: TRBD2

CDR3aa: CASSLRDRGRGETQYF
CDR3nt: TGTGCCAGCAGTCTCCGGGACAGGGGGCGCGGGGAGACCCAGTACTTC
abundance: NA
v_gene: TRBV6-1
j_gene: TRBJ2-5
d_gene: TRBD1

CDR3aa: CASSQPLLYGESSYNEQFF
CDR3nt: TGTGCCAGCAGCCAACCTTTATTGTATGGGGAAAGCTCCTACAATGAGCAGTTCTTC
abundance: NA
v_gene: TRBV3-1
j_gene: TRBJ2-1
d_gene: NA

CDR3aa: CASSQGELVYNEQFF
CDR3nt: TGCGCCAGCAGCCAAGGGGAGTTGGTCTACAATGAGCAGTTCTTC
abundance: NA
v_gene: TRBV4-1
j_gene: TRBJ2-1
d_gene: NA

CDR3aa: CASSRNPYPENEQFF
CDR3nt: TGTGCCAGCAGCCGCAACCCGTATCCGGAAAATGAGCAGTTCTTC
abundance: NA
v_gene: TRBV6-1
j_gene: TRBJ2-1
d_gene: NA

CDR3aa: CSARPSGSSDAQYF
CDR3nt: TGCAGTGCTAGGCCTAGCGGGAGTTCAGATGCGCAGTATTTT
abundance: NA
v_gene: TRBV20-1
j_gene: TRBJ2-3
d_gene: TRBD2

CDR3aa: CASSPGDRSSYEQYF
CDR3nt: TGCGCCAGCAGCCCGGGGGACAGGAGCTCCTACGAGCAGTACTTC
abundance: many
v_gene: TRBV5-1
j_gene: TRBJ2-7
d_gene: TRBD1

CDR3aa: CASSQDRGYEQFF
CDR3nt: TGTGCCAGCAGCCAAGATAGAGGTTATGAGCAGTTCTTC
abundance: few
v_gene: TRBV14
j_gene: TRBJ2-1
d_gene: NA

CDR3aa: CSALGLHLGAPTQYF
CDR3nt: TGCAGTGCTCTGGGCCTTCACCTGGGGGCGCCGACCCAGTACTTC
abundance: many
v_gene: TRBV20-1
j_gene: TRBJ2-5
d_gene: NA

CDR3aa: CASSPYLLAGLRDGEQYF
CDR3nt: TGTGCCAGCAGTCCTTATCTATTAGCGGGCCTACGGGACGGCGAGCAGTACTTC
abundance: many
v_gene: TRBV12-3/TRBV12-4
j_gene: TRBJ2-7
d_gene: TRBD2

CDR3aa: CASSQRGGAAYEQYF
CDR3nt: TGTGCCAGCAGCCAACGGGGGGGTGCTGCCTACGAGCAGTACTTC
abundance: few
v_gene: TRBV4-2
j_gene: TRBJ2-7
d_gene: TRBD2

CDR3aa: CASSLLAGGPETQYF
CDR3nt: TGTGCCAGCAGCTTACTAGCGGGAGGGCCAGAGACCCAGTACTTC
abundance: many
v_gene: TRBV13
j_gene: TRBJ2-5
d_gene: TRBD2

CDR3aa: CACDSTAPTDTQYF
CDR3nt: TGTGCCTGCGACTCAACCGCACCCACAGATACGCAGTATTTT
abundance: once
v_gene: TRBV28
j_gene: TRBJ2-3
d_gene: NA

CDR3aa: CASSQTNKNYGYTF
CDR3nt: TGTGCCAGCAGCCAAACCAATAAAAACTATGGCTACACCTTC
abundance: NA
v_gene: TRBV7-9
j_gene: TRBJ1-2
d_gene: NA

CDR3aa: CASTQTPETQYF
CDR3nt: TGTGCCAGCACCCAGACCCCAGAGACCCAGTACTTC
abundance: NA
v_gene: TRBV6-1
j_gene: TRBJ2-5
d_gene: NA

CDR3aa: CATSARAGRGNYGYTF
CDR3nt: TGTGCCACCAGTGCCCGGGCAGGACGAGGAAACTATGGCTACACCTTC
abundance: NA
v_gene: TRBV24-1
j_gene: TRBJ1-2
d_gene: NA

CDR3aa: CASSLITGGDEQYF
CDR3nt: TGTGCCAGCAGTTTAATAACCGGGGGTGACGAGCAGTACTTC
abundance: NA
v_gene: TRBV28
j_gene: TRBJ2-7
d_gene: NA

CDR3aa: CASSLGYQGKADTQYF
CDR3nt: TGTGCCAGCTCACTTGGTTATCAGGGAAAGGCAGATACGCAGTATTTT
abundance: few
v_gene: TRBV18
j_gene: TRBJ2-3
d_gene: NA

CDR3aa: CASSLNGEQYF
CDR3nt: TGTGCCAGCTCACTCAACGGAGAGCAGTACTTC
abundance: NA
v_gene: TRBV18
j_gene: TRBJ2-7
d_gene: NA

CDR3aa: CASYDLAGVGNEQFF
CDR3nt: TGTGCCAGCTACGACCTAGCGGGAGTAGGTAATGAGCAGTTCTTC
abundance: many
v_gene: TRBV2
j_gene: TRBJ2-1
d_gene: TRBD2

CDR3aa: CSVGDGRYSYEQYF
CDR3nt: TGCAGCGTGGGGGACGGGCGCTACTCCTACGAGCAGTACTTC
abundance: NA
v_gene: TRBV29-1
j_gene: TRBJ2-7
d_gene: NA

CDR3aa: CSARWTSGISYNEQFF
CDR3nt: TGCAGTGCACGATGGACTAGCGGGATTTCCTACAATGAGCAGTTCTTC
abundance: many
v_gene: TRBV20-1
j_gene: TRBJ2-1
d_gene: TRBD2

CDR3aa: CASSGRGGLTEAFF
CDR3nt: TGTGCCAGCAGTGGCCGTGGCGGTCTCACTGAAGCTTTCTTT
abundance: NA
v_gene: TRBV6-1
j_gene: TRBJ1-1
d_gene: NA

CDR3aa: CASSELRGLTDTQYF
CDR3nt: TGTGCCAGCAGTGAACTCAGGGGGCTCACAGATACGCAGTATTTT
abundance: many
v_gene: TRBV2
j_gene: TRBJ2-3
d_gene: TRBD1

CDR3aa: CASISSAGAYEQYF
CDR3nt: TGTGCCAGCATCTCCTCTGCGGGAGCCTACGAGCAGTACTTC
abundance: NA
v_gene: TRBV7-9
j_gene: TRBJ2-7
d_gene: TRBD2

CDR3aa: CASSSEGANTEAFF
CDR3nt: TGTGCCAGCTCATCAGAGGGGGCGAACACTGAAGCTTTCTTT
abundance: many
v_gene: TRBV18
j_gene: TRBJ1-1
d_gene: TRBD1

CDR3aa: CSVVVSGLNYGYTF
CDR3nt: TGCAGCGTTGTGGTGTCTGGCTTGAATTATGGCTACACCTTC
abundance: NA
v_gene: TRBV29-1
j_gene: TRBJ1-2
d_gene: NA

CDR3aa: CSVVLRGVNIQYF
CDR3nt: TGCAGCGTTGTTCTGCGGGGGGTAAACATTCAGTACTTC
abundance: NA
v_gene: TRBV29-1
j_gene: TRBJ2-4
d_gene: TRBD2

CDR3aa: CSVPTSGSSGRAQIIGQFF
CDR3nt: TGCAGCGTGCCGACCTCGGGTTCTAGCGGGAGGGCCCAGATAATTGGGCAGTTCTTC
abundance: many
v_gene: TRBV29-1
j_gene: TRBJ2-1
d_gene: TRBD2

CDR3aa: CASSFWREQETQYF
CDR3nt: TGTGCCAGCAGCTTCTGGCGGGAGCAAGAGACCCAGTACTTC
abundance: many
v_gene: TRBV7-9
j_gene: TRBJ2-5
d_gene: TRBD2

CDR3aa: CASSLRGLGQETQYF
CDR3nt: TGTGCCAGCAGCCTCAGGGGTTTGGGGCAAGAGACCCAGTACTTC
abundance: many
v_gene: TRBV7-2
j_gene: TRBJ2-5
d_gene: NA

CDR3aa: CASSPQGTSNQPQHF
CDR3nt: TGTGCCAGCAGTCCACAGGGTACGAGCAATCAGCCCCAGCATTTT
abundance: many
v_gene: TRBV2
j_gene: TRBJ1-5
d_gene: NA

CDR3aa: CASSFQLSSTDTQYF
CDR3nt: TGCGCCAGCAGCTTCCAGCTTTCTAGCACAGATACGCAGTATTTT
abundance: few
v_gene: TRBV5-1
j_gene: TRBJ2-3
d_gene: NA

CDR3aa: CASRGGTGGFSYIQYF
CDR3nt: TGTGCCAGCAGGGGGGGGACAGGGGGCTTTTCCTACATTCAGTACTTC
abundance: NA
v_gene: TRBV6-1
j_gene: TRBJ2-4
d_gene: TRBD1

CDR3aa: CASSIGQVIYNEQFF
CDR3nt: TGCGCCAGCAGCATCGGACAGGTTATCTACAATGAGCAGTTCTTC
abundance: many
v_gene: TRBV5-1
j_gene: TRBJ2-1
d_gene: TRBD1

CDR3aa: CASSRGLPNAETQYF
CDR3nt: TGTGCCAGCAGCCGTGGACTTCCTAACGCGGAGACCCAGTACTTC
abundance: few
v_gene: TRBV12-3/TRBV12-4
j_gene: TRBJ2-5
d_gene: NA

CDR3aa: CASSLIFGTSNTGELFF
CDR3nt: TGTGCCAGCAGTTTAATCTTTGGGACTAGTAACACCGGGGAGCTGTTTTTT
abundance: NA
v_gene: TRBV12-3/TRBV12-4
j_gene: TRBJ2-2
d_gene: TRBD2

CDR3aa: CASSQLAGGTGELFF
CDR3nt: TGTGCCAGCAGCCAACTAGCGGGAGGCACCGGGGAGCTGTTTTTT
abundance: many
v_gene: TRBV3-1
j_gene: TRBJ2-2
d_gene: TRBD2